This note documents a single TCR beta chain sequence. The CDR3 runs 15 residues. Germline CDR1 reads SGHRS; CDR2 reads YFSETQ. Germline trimming cut 4 bases from V and 5 bases from J; bases unmatched to any gene: 11. This record belongs to a study of blood T cell repertoires in COVID-19. Study as a whole: Acute-phase and convalescent COVID-19 samples originated in the United States, Italy and Spain.

TCRdb keeps only in-frame clones here, not all; method: immunoSEQ multiplex PCR. The data contain about 210,000 clones, under 95% of them seen just once; the ten biggest clones take up 0.95% to 1.5%. The origin of this receptor is a man aged 25-45 years with acute or convalescent COVID-19. The sequenced material came from peripheral blood. The chain combines TRBV5-1 with TRBJ1-1; 7 positions match TRBD1. The CDR3 nucleotides read TGCGCCAGCAGCAGAGCCGGGACAGAGGGGACTGAAGCTTTCTTT. Amino acids: CASSRAGTEGTEAFF.